Following are 2 T cell receptor beta chains from one sample sequenced in a study of technical replicates of blood from several donors. Produced via immunoSEQ multiplex PCR; TCRdb's table is partial and in-frame only. Among roughly 85,000 clones listed, 90% to 95% were seen once. Material: T cells isolated from PBMCs. Receptors were obtained from a human donor in good health.

This chain links TRBV7-2 with TRBJ2-2; D gene unclear. Germline V CDR1 and CDR2: SGHTA, FQGNSA. CDR3 length: 12 residues. The germline V and J ends were trimmed by 7 bases and 8 bases, with 11 bases remaining between them. This CDR3 is CASTLGVGELFF. CDR3 nucleotide sequence: TGTGCCAGCACCTTGGGCGTGGGGGAGCTGTTTTTT.

This chain uses TRBV6-6 with TRBJ2-1; perhaps TRBD2 as D (6 bases). The V gene lost 2 bases and the J gene lost 7 bases, with 12 bases spanning the gap. CDR1 is MNHNY, CDR2 SVGAGI, per germline (reference sequence). The CDR3 has 14 amino acids. In DNA form, the CDR3 reads TGTGCCAGCAGTTACGAGATTGGGGGGAATGAGCAGTTCTTC. Its translation is CASSYEIGGNEQFF.